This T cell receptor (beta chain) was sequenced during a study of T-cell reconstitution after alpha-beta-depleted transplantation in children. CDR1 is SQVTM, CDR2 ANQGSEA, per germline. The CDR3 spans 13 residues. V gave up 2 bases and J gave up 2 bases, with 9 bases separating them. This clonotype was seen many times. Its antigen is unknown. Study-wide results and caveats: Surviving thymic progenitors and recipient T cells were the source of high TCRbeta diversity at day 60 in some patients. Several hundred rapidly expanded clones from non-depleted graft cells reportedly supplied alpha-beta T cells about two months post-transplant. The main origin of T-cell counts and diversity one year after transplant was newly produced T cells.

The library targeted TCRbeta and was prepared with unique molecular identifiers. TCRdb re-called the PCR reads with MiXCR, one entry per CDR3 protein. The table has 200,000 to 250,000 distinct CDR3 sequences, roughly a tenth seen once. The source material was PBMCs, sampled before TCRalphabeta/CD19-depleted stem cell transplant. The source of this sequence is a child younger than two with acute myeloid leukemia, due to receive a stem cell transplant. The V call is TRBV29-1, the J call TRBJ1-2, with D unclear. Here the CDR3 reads CSVEPPANYGYTF. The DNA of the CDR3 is TGCAGCGTTGAACCCCCAGCGAACTATGGCTACACCTTC. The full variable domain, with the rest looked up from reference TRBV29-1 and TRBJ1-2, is SAVISQKPSRDICQRGTSLTIQCQVDSQVTMMFWYRQQPGQSLTLIATANQGSEATYESGFVIDKFPISRPNLTFSTLTVSNMSPEDSSIYLCSVEPPANYGYTFGSGTRLTVV.